The 24 T cell receptor beta chains presented below share a single source sample, sequenced in a study of shared clonotypes between healthy human individuals. CD8 cells classed as naive were CD45RO-negative and positively selected for CCR7, excluding terminally differentiated effector memory CD45RA+ cells. TCRdb keeps only in-frame clones here, not all; method: immunoSEQ multiplex PCR. The data hold about 820,000 clones, with around 92% observed a single time. Material for sequencing was naive CD8+ T cells sorted from blood. These TCRs come from a man aged 25-45 years in good health.

The rearrangement links TRBV6-5 to TRBJ2-1; 7 positions match TRBD1. The germline CDR1 and CDR2 sequences are MNHEY and SVGAGI. Trimming at V came to 5 bases and at J to 3 bases, leaving 4 bases not matched to a gene. CDR3 size: 14 residues. This CDR3 is CASSRQGYYNEQFF. DNA of the CDR3: TGTGCCAGCAGTCGACAGGGCTACTACAATGAGCAGTTCTTC.

V and J are TRBV7-9 and TRBJ1-4; possibly TRBD1 for D (5 bases). The CDR3 extends over 15 amino acids. Looked up from germline, CDR1 is SEHNR and CDR2 is FQNEAQ (reference sequence). The CDR3 loop reads CVTGQGSYINEKLFF. The DNA for the CDR3 is TGTGTGACGGGGCAGGGATCGTATATTAATGAAAAACTGTTTTTT.

The V call is TRBV6-1, the J call TRBJ2-7, with TRBD2 matching over 8 bases. The CDR3 spans 16 residues. After removal of 0 bases from V and 0 bases from J, the junction contained 4 bases not matched to a gene. Germline V gene data show CDR1 as MNHNS and CDR2 as SASEGT. CDR3 in amino acids: CASSEARGTSSYEQYF. The CDR3 region has the DNA TGTGCCAGCAGTGAAGCGCGAGGGACTAGCTCCTACGAGCAGTACTTC.

The chain couples TRBV6-1 to TRBJ2-2; 13 bases match TRBD2. Per germline, CDR1 MNHNS and CDR2 SASEGT. CDR3 length: 18 amino acids. J gave up 5 bases and V 2 bases, and 8 bases lay outside the gene matches. CDR3 nucleotides: TGTGCCAGCAGTGAACCCCTCCGACTAGCGGGAGGTACCGGGGAGCTGTTTTTT. Translating it yields CASSEPLRLAGGTGELFF.

The chain recombines TRBV28 with TRBJ2-7; D gene uncertain. This CDR3 is built from 14 residues. The V gene lost 7 bases and the J gene lost 2 bases, with 15 bases spanning the gap. CDR1 is MDHEN, CDR2 SYDVKM, per germline. CDR3 sequence: CASNIGFRTYEQYF. CDR3 DNA sequence: TGTGCCAGCAACATCGGCTTTCGTACCTACGAGCAGTACTTC.

The rearrangement links TRBV5-6 to TRBJ2-7; 8 positions match TRBD1. V gave up 3 bases and J gave up 5 bases; unmatched junction bases: 1. The CDR3 consists of 12 residues. CDR1 and CDR2 from the germline V gene are SGHDT and YYEEEE. The CDR3 DNA sequence: TGTGCCAGCAGCTGGACAGGGAACGAGCAGTACTTC. Protein: CASSWTGNEQYF.

V usage is TRBV19 and J usage is TRBJ1-1; D is unresolved. The germline gives CDR1 LNHDA, CDR2 SQIVND (reference sequence). Between the trimmed V and J ends, which lost 2 bases and 3 bases, there was a span of 10 bases. The CDR3 is 14 residues long. CDR3 loop: CASSIRTSDTEAFF. The CDR3, as DNA: TGTGCCAGTAGTATACGAACCTCGGACACTGAAGCTTTCTTT.

The chain couples TRBV28 to TRBJ2-4, with 8 bases matching TRBD1. Germline-derived CDR1 and CDR2 are MDHEN and SYDVKM. Trimming at V came to 7 bases and at J to 5 bases, leaving 16 bases not matched to a gene. CDR3 length: 17 residues. The chain's CDR3 is CASNKFNRGEYENIQYF. The CDR3 nucleotides read TGTGCCAGCAACAAATTCAACAGGGGGGAATATGAAAACATTCAGTACTTC.

The CDR3: CASSWLAGGSYNEQFF. In DNA form, the CDR3 reads TGTGCCAGCAGTTGGTTGGCGGGAGGCTCCTACAATGAGCAGTTCTTC. The chain couples TRBV6-6 to TRBJ2-1; 8 bases align to TRBD2. Looked up from germline, CDR1 is MNHNY and CDR2 is SVGAGI (reference sequence). V was pared by 4 bases and J by 0 bases, with 5 bases of the junction left unmatched. The CDR3 runs to 16 residues.

This rearrangement joins TRBV27 to TRBJ2-7, with 9 nucleotides matching TRBD1. The V and J ends lost 4 bases and 5 bases, in that order; junction bases with no gene match: 3. This CDR3 contains 13 residues. The V gene's germline CDR1 is MNHEY and CDR2 SMNVEV (reference sequence). The CDR3 DNA reads TGTGCCAGCAGTTATCGGACAGGGGACGAGCAGTACTTC. It is translated as CASSYRTGDEQYF.

The chain has TRBV7-9 and TRBJ2-1; D may be TRBD2 (6 bases). The CDR3 extends over 12 amino acids. V was clipped by 5 bases and J by 8 bases, with 10 bases between them. Per germline, CDR1 SEHNR and CDR2 FQNEAQ (reference sequence). The CDR3 nucleotides are TGTGCCAGCAGCCAGACTAGTGATGAGCAGTTCTTC. Translating it yields CASSQTSDEQFF. The variable domain in full, with the rest retrieved from reference TRBV7-9 and TRBJ2-1, is DTGVSQNPRHKITKRGQNVTFRCDPISEHNRLYWYRQTLGQGPEFLTYFQNEAQLEKSRLLSDRFSAERPKGSFSTLEIQRTEQGDSAMYLCASSQTSDEQFFGPGTRLTVL.

This chain joins TRBV4-3 and TRBJ2-7; D not certain. Trimming pared 4 bases from V and 0 bases from J, leaving 10 bases between. This CDR3 comprises 14 residues. The germline V gene encodes CDR1 LGHNA and CDR2 YSLEER. DNA for the CDR3: TGCGCCAGCAGCCTCAACGTGGGCTCCTACGAGCAGTACTTC. The encoded protein is CASSLNVGSYEQYF.

This chain joins TRBV5-1 and TRBJ2-2; TRBD1 aligns across 7 bases. There are 15 residues in the CDR3. Germline V CDR1 and CDR2: SGHRS, YFSETQ. Trimming took 4 bases from V and 2 from J; bases not matched to a gene: 5. This chain's CDR3 is CASSVGDSNTGELFF. DNA of the CDR3: TGCGCCAGCAGCGTAGGGGACAGCAACACCGGGGAGCTGTTTTTT.

V usage is TRBV9 and J usage is TRBJ2-3; no clear D gene. Per germline, CDR1 SGDLS and CDR2 YYNGEE. This CDR3 has 15 amino acids. Trimming removed 0 bases at V and 2 bases at J, with 10 bases between. Here the CDR3 DNA reads TGTGCCAGCAGCGTAGGTAGCAGACCCACAGATACGCAGTATTTT. This gives the protein CASSVGSRPTDTQYF.

The chain joins TRBV4-1 to TRBJ1-3; D gene uncertain. The CDR3 contains 15 residues. Germline V gene data show CDR1 as MGHRA and CDR2 as YSYEKL. V lost 5 bases, J lost 2 bases, and 13 bases lay in between. The CDR3 nucleotides read TGCGCCAGCAGCGAAGCGGCCCGGGCTGGAAACACCATATATTTT. Translation gives CASSEAARAGNTIYF.

This clone was seen more than once but under ten times. This chain connects TRBV19 to TRBJ2-7; TRBD1 matches at 7 bases. Germline trimming cut 7 bases from V and 0 bases from J; bases unmatched to any gene: 6. Germline loops: CDR1 LNHDA, CDR2 SQIVND (reference sequence). The CDR3 runs to 14 residues. The CDR3 region is CASTPTGSSYEQYF. CDR3 sequence (DNA): TGTGCCAGTACCCCGACAGGGAGCTCCTACGAGCAGTACTTC.

This sequence joins TRBV27 and TRBJ2-1; 7 bases are shared with TRBD2. The CDR3 loop spans 14 amino acids. Losses at the gene ends were 4 bases for V and 6 bases for J; bases not matched to a gene: 6. Germline V gene sequence: CDR1 MNHEY, CDR2 SMNVEV (reference sequence). In DNA, the CDR3 is TGTGCCAGCAGTTACCGCGGGAGTATCAATGAGCAGTTCTTC. Translating it yields CASSYRGSINEQFF.

The chain is built from TRBV2 and TRBJ2-1; maybe TRBD2 (6 bases). Trimming cost V 0 bases and J 8 bases, with 14 bases left between them. Looked up from germline, CDR1 is SNHLY and CDR2 is FYNNEI. The CDR3 is made up of 15 amino acids. The CDR3 reads CASSEARRPGDEQFF. The DNA for the CDR3 is TGTGCCAGCAGTGAAGCTCGGAGGCCGGGGGATGAGCAGTTCTTC.

The rearrangement links TRBV11-3 to TRBJ1-2; D might be TRBD1 (5 bases). The ends were cut back, 4 bases at V and 8 bases at J, with 11 bases in the middle. The germline V gene encodes CDR1 SGHNT and CDR2 YENEEA. CDR3 length: 12 residues. The CDR3 is CASSSQGAGYTF. The CDR3, as DNA: TGTGCCAGCAGCTCGCAGGGTGCGGGCTACACCTTC.

The chain employs TRBV7-9 and TRBJ2-3, with D maybe TRBD1 (5 bases). Deletions cut 5 bases from V and 2 bases from J, with 14 bases between. The CDR3 loop spans 15 amino acids. The germline CDR1 and CDR2 sequences are SEHNR and FQNEAQ (reference sequence). CDR3 in amino acids: CASSTRTGATDTQYF. Here the CDR3 DNA reads TGTGCCAGCAGCACCCGTACAGGTGCCACAGATACGCAGTATTTT.

J is TRBJ1-2 and V is TRBV20-1; no definite D call. The length of the CDR3 is 10 residues. In germline, CDR1 is DFQATT, CDR2 SNEGSKA (reference sequence). V gave up 5 bases and J gave up 5 bases, with 6 bases separating them. CDR3 coding DNA: TGCAGTGCTGACCCGTATGGCTACACCTTC. Its translation: CSADPYGYTF.

This chain links TRBV10-3 with TRBJ2-1; the match to TRBD2 covers 14 bases. J lost 1 base, V lost 6 bases, and 11 bases had no gene match. The CDR3 is made up of 19 amino acids. CDR1 and CDR2 (germline): ENHRY, SYGVKD. This CDR3 is CAISRLGLAGVSSYNEQFF. The CDR3 DNA reads as TGTGCCATCAGCCGCTTGGGACTAGCGGGAGTTTCGTCCTACAATGAGCAGTTCTTC.

In DNA, the CDR3 is TGTGCCAGTAGTTGGGGACAGGGGGTTCCTGAAGCTTTCTTT. As protein: CASSWGQGVPEAFF. V gene TRBV19 combines with J gene TRBJ1-1; 11 bases are a match to TRBD1. The CDR3 runs 14 residues. In germline, CDR1 is LNHDA, CDR2 SQIVND (reference sequence). Germline trimming cut 5 bases from V and 6 bases from J; bases unmatched to any gene: 5. The whole variable domain, filled in from reference TRBV19 and TRBJ1-1, reads DGGITQSPKYLFRKEGQNVTLSCEQNLNHDAMYWYRQDPGQGLRLIYYSQIVNDFQKGDIAEGYSVSREKKESFPLTVTSAQKNPTAFYLCASSWGQGVPEAFFGQGTRLTVV.

The chain links TRBV27 to TRBJ2-1; D unclear. V dropped 7 bases and J dropped 5 bases, with 6 bases sitting between them. Looked up from germline, CDR1 is MNHEY and CDR2 is SMNVEV (reference sequence). The CDR3 is 11 residues long. The CDR3 bases are TGTGCCAGCACATCGAACAATGAGCAGTTCTTC. Its translation is CASTSNNEQFF.